The sequence of this T cell receptor beta chain was determined in a study of CD8+CD57+ T cells in acquired aplastic anemia (dated by TCRdb to 2017 to 2018). With regard to the full study: DNA extracted from sorted CD4+ and CD8+ cells had a mean of around 3 ug, with a range of 0.2 to 27.4 ug. An average of approximately 10 million reads for CD4+ cells and roughly 12 million reads for CD8+ cells was obtained from healthy donor samples. Overall study results and their limits: Fewer than 30 CD8+ CDR3 sequences were found in both patients and controls but appeared to be highly expressed in patients and within the immunodominant clones of the patients. No significant difference in CD8+ Simpson's diversity was found between patients and healthy controls (P=0.060).

TCR repertoires of sorted CD4+ and CD8+ blood T cells from severe aplastic anemia patients and healthy subjects were deep-sequenced in the study. Ficoll-Paque density gradient centrifugation was used to isolate peripheral blood mononuclear cells. Before DNA was extracted, CD4+ and CD8+ T cells were sorted using either FACS or magnetic beads. From V the trimming removes 4 bases and from J it removes 6 bases, while the gene matches leave 4 bases of the junction unaccounted for. The germline V gene (reference sequence) yields SGHNT for CDR1 and YYREEE for CDR2. The CDR3, from cysteine to phenylalanine, totals 14 residues. The kept DNA is CDR3 alone, 42 bases in frame from the first base. Genomic DNA was used as template for profiling of TCR beta VDJ combinations and CDR3 sequences. An Illumina HiSeq 2000 was the platform used for TCR repertoire sequencing. Concerning the study's data processing: Repertoire assessment relied on Simpson's diversity index, CDR3 size and DJ length profiles, and TRBV/TRBJ rearrangement plots. The immunodominant clone was defined as the most abundant DNA sequence in deep sequencing data. CDR3 amino acid sequences were screened for sharing across subjects and compared with published repertoires and the VDJdb database. TCRdb trimmed the raw reads at Q25, called clones with MiXCR and kept productive beta chains. Here each entry gathers all rows of one CDR3 protein and keeps the most common genes and DNA. The V and J calls reflect TCRdb's pipeline rather than the authors' work. This sample gives about 160,000 distinct CDR3 sequences in total; around 45% of them show up just once. 0.85% to 1.3% of the sample lies in the top ten.

There are a few counts of this clonotype. The clone's antigen remains unknown. Base qualities are not provided; no much larger clone lies one nucleotide away. The sequenced sample was sorted CD4+, CD8+, or CD8+CD57+ T cells (not recorded which) from PBMCs. The chain links TRBV5-4 with TRBJ1-4; 9 of the junction bases match TRBD1. The sequence was obtained from a human donor in good health. The DNA sequence reads TGTGCCAGCAGCCTCCGGGACAGGGATGAAAAACTGTTTTTT. Translated, it reads CASSLRDRDEKLFF.